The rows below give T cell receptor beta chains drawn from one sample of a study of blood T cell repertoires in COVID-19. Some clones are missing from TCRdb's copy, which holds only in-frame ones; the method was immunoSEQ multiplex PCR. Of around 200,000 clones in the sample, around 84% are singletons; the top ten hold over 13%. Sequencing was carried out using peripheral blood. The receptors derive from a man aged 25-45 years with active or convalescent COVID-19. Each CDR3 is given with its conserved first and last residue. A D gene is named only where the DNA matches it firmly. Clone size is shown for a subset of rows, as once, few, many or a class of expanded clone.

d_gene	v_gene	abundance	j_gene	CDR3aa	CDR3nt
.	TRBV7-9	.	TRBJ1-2	CASSLGGYNYGYTF	TGTGCCAGCAGCTTAGGAGGTTATAACTATGGCTACACCTTC
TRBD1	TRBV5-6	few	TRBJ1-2	CASSLGTGGWYGYTF	TGTGCCAGCAGCTTGGGGACAGGGGGCTGGTATGGCTACACCTTC
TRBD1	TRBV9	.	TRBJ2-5	CASSVDRGQETQYF	TGTGCCAGCAGCGTAGACAGGGGACAAGAGACCCAGTACTTC
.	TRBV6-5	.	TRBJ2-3	CASRTRGVPTDTQYF	TGTGCCAGCAGGACCAGGGGCGTCCCCACAGATACGCAGTATTTT
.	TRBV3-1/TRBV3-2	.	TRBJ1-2	CASSQGAGYGYTF	TGTGCCAGCAGCCAAGGGGCGGGGTATGGCTACACCTTC
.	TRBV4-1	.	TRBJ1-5	CASSQEGRVRPQPQHF	TGCGCCAGCAGCCAAGAGGGCAGGGTTCGTCCTCAGCCCCAGCATTTT
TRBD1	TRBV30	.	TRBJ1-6	CAWAGYRGSPLHF	TGTGCCTGGGCAGGGTACAGGGGATCACCCCTCCACTTT
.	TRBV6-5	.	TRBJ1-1	CASSYSGDGVTEAFF	TGTGCCAGCAGTTACAGCGGGGATGGCGTCACTGAAGCTTTCTTT
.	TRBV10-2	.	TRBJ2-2	CASSGVSEAPNTGELFF	TGCGCCAGCAGTGGGGTTAGCGAAGCCCCGAACACCGGGGAGCTGTTTTTT
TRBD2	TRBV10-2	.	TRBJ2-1	CASSERRLASNEQFF	TGCGCCAGCAGTGAGAGACGACTAGCATCCAATGAGCAGTTCTTC
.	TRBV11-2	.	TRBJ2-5	CASSSSPEKTQYF	TGTGCCAGCAGCTCATCTCCCGAGAAGACCCAGTACTTC
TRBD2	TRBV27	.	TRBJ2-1	CASSFGATSGSRDEQFF	TGTGCCAGCAGTTTCGGGGCTACTAGCGGGAGCCGGGATGAGCAGTTCTTC
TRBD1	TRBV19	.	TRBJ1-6	CASSPAGTENSPLHF	TGTGCCAGTAGTCCCGCCGGGACAGAGAATTCACCCCTCCACTTT
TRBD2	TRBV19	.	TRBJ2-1	CASSREGTLANEQFF	TGTGCCAGTAGTAGGGAGGGGACCCTAGCTAATGAGCAGTTCTTC
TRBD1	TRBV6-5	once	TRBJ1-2	CAILRTGPNYGYTF	TGTGCCATTTTGAGGACAGGGCCTAACTATGGCTACACCTTC
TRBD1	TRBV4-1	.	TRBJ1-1	CASSRTGQGTEAFF	TGCGCCAGCAGCCGGACAGGGCAAGGGACTGAAGCTTTCTTT
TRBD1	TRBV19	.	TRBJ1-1	CASRTGGENTEAFF	TGTGCCAGTAGGACAGGGGGTGAGAACACTGAAGCTTTCTTT
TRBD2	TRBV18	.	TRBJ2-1	CASSPPGLAIRNEQFF	TGTGCCAGCTCACCCCCGGGACTAGCTATCCGGAATGAGCAGTTCTTC
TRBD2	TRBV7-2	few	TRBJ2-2	CASSSGGTVNTGELFF	TGTGCCAGCAGCTCCGGGGGGACGGTGAACACCGGGGAGCTGTTTTTT
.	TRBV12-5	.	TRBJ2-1	CASGFLSEQFF	TGTGCTAGTGGTTTCCTAAGTGAGCAGTTCTTC
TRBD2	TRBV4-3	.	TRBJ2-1	CASSQGIAGGNEQFF	TGCGCCAGCAGCCAAGGGATAGCGGGAGGGAATGAGCAGTTCTTC
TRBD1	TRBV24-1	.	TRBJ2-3	CATSDTDRATDTQYF	TGTGCCACCAGTGACACGGACAGGGCCACAGATACGCAGTATTTT
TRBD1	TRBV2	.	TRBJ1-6	CASKAGTEDSPLHF	TGTGCCAGCAAGGCCGGGACAGAGGATTCACCCCTCCACTTT
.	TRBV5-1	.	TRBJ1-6	CASSLAGSFYNSPLHF	TGCGCCAGCAGCTTGGCCGGGTCCTTCTATAATTCACCCCTCCACTTT
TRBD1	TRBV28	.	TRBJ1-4	CASSHSQGQLNEKLFF	TGTGCCAGCAGCCATTCTCAGGGACAGCTAAATGAAAAACTGTTTTTT
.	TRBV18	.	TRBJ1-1	CASSPVKGYTEAFF	TGTGCCAGCTCACCCGTCAAGGGGTACACTGAAGCTTTCTTT
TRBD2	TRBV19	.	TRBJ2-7	CASSMIRSGPRSSGRDRESYEQYF	TGTGCCAGTAGTATGATACGCAGCGGACCCCGCTCTAGCGGGAGGGACCGGGAGTCCTACGAGCAGTACTTC
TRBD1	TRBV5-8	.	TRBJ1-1	CASSLRQGDTEAFF	TGTGCCAGCAGCTTGAGACAGGGGGACACTGAAGCTTTCTTT
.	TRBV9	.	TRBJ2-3	CASSVGRGASTDTQYF	TGTGCCAGCAGCGTAGGGAGGGGCGCGAGCACAGATACGCAGTATTTT
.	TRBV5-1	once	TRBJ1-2	CASKGLHYGYTF	TGCGCCAGCAAGGGGCTTCACTATGGCTACACCTTC
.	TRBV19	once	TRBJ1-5	CASSIFPGEISNQPQHF	TGTGCCAGTAGTATATTTCCGGGGGAGATCAGCAATCAGCCCCAGCATTTT
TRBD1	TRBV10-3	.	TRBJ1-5	CAISEGQGAGQPQHF	TGTGCCATCAGTGAGGGACAGGGGGCAGGCCAGCCCCAGCATTTT
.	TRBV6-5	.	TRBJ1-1	CAVTARNTEAFF	TGTGCTGTGACAGCGAGGAACACTGAAGCTTTCTTT
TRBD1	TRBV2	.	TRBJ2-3	CASGWASGTGITDTQYF	TGTGCCAGCGGGTGGGCTTCCGGGACAGGCATCACAGATACGCAGTATTTT
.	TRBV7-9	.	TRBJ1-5	CASSLDAGTGRAQHF	TGTGCCAGCAGCTTAGACGCAGGGACCGGGAGAGCCCAGCATTTT
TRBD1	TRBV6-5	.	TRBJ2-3	CASRLRQGSIGTQYF	TGTGCCAGCAGGCTGCGACAGGGATCCATCGGTACGCAGTATTTT
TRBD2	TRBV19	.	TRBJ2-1	CASSSTRGLDDNEQFF	TGTGCCAGTAGTAGCACTCGGGGACTAGATGACAATGAGCAGTTCTTC
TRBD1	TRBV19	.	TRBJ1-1	CASRTGEAEAFF	TGTGCCAGTAGGACAGGGGAGGCTGAAGCTTTCTTT
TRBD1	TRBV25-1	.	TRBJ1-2	CASSDDRGPGYTF	TGTGCCAGCAGTGATGACAGGGGGCCTGGCTACACCTTC
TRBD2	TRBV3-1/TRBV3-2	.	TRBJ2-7	CASRPSGSRDEQYF	TGTGCCAGCAGACCTAGCGGGAGCAGGGACGAGCAGTACTTC
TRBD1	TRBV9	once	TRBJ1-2	CASSGTGPYGYTF	TGTGCCAGCAGCGGGACAGGGCCGTATGGCTACACCTTC
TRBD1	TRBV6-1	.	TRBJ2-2	CASSAVPGTGDTGELFF	TGTGCCAGCAGTGCTGTTCCCGGGACAGGGGACACCGGGGAGCTGTTTTTT
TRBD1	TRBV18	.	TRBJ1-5	CASSRGTGGVNGNQPQHF	TGTGCCAGCTCACGCGGGACAGGGGGCGTGAACGGCAATCAGCCCCAGCATTTT
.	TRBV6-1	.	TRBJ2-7	CASSERGVSGGSPRPYEQYF	TGTGCCAGCAGTGAAAGGGGGGTTTCAGGCGGGAGCCCTCGCCCTTACGAGCAGTACTTC
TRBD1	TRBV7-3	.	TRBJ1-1	CASSLTRDREAFF	TGTGCCAGCAGCTTAACAAGGGACAGAGAAGCTTTCTTT